The 18 T cell receptor beta chains presented below share a single source sample, sequenced in a study of CD8 T cells in ankylosing spondylitis. Findings and limits, study-wide: One TCR beta motif, made up of roughly eight highly homologous variants, appeared characteristic of ankylosing spondylitis blood.

Antigens of these TCRs are unknown. TCRdb called the 5' RACE reads again in MiXCR, with one record for every CDR3 protein. Of 700,000 or so distinct CDR3 sequences listed, roughly 19% are singletons. The sequencing input was blood, either unsorted or a sorted T cell fraction (not recorded which). The receptors shown here come from a male donor with ankylosing spondylitis.

This clonotype was detected only a few times. The V and J genes are TRBV18 and TRBJ2-7, with a possible D match to TRBD1 (6 bases). The CDR3 runs 13 residues. V shed 6 bases and J shed 3 bases, with 12 bases lying between them. Germline values: CDR1 KGHSH, CDR2 LQKENI. The DNA for the CDR3 is TGTGCCAGCTCTCCCGGGACATTCTACGAGCAGTACTTC. Translating gives CASSPGTFYEQYF. Full variable domain (rest looked up from reference TRBV18 and TRBJ2-7): NAGVMQNPRHLVRRRGQEARLRCSPMKGHSHVYWYRQLPEEGLKFMVYLQKENIIDESGMPKERFSAEFPKEGPSILRIQQVVRGDSAAYFCASSPGTFYEQYFGPGTRLTVT.

The chain employs TRBV7-8 and TRBJ2-7; possible D gene TRBD1, 6 bases. The CDR3 consists of 15 residues. V lost 5 bases to trimming and J lost 3 bases, with 17 bases between them. Germline CDR1 and CDR2: SGHVS and FQNEAQ. CDR3 coding DNA: TGTGCCAGCAGCGCCTCCTTAGGACAGCTCTACGAGCAGTACTTC. Encoded protein: CASSASLGQLYEQYF.

This clonotype was observed a handful of times. J is TRBJ2-2 and V is TRBV6-1; the D call may be TRBD1 or TRBD2 (8 bases each). CDR1 is MNHNS, CDR2 SASEGT, per germline. The CDR3 runs to 16 residues. V lost 6 bases to trimming and J lost 5 bases, with 19 bases between them. CDR3 region: CASRSGQGGGTGELFF. In nucleotides, the CDR3 is TGTGCCAGCAGGAGCGGACAGGGCGGGGGGACCGGGGAGCTGTTTTTT.

This clonotype has only a few counts. The chain recombines TRBV7-6 with TRBJ2-7, with D possibly being TRBD2 (6 bases). Between the trimmed V and J ends, which lost 1 base and 1 base, there was a span of 8 bases. CDR1 is SGHVS, CDR2 FNYEAQ, per germline. CDR3 size: 14 residues. The CDR3 reads CASSLEGRSYEQYF. CDR3 DNA: TGTGCCAGCAGCTTAGAGGGGAGGTCCTACGAGCAGTACTTC.

The table lists this clonotype with a few counts. The chain recombines TRBV15 with TRBJ2-7; D possibly corresponds to TRBD2 (5 bases). This CDR3 spans 17 amino acids. In germline, CDR1 is LNHNV, CDR2 YYDKDF (reference sequence). V lost 3 bases and J 3 bases, leaving 21 bases between the germline ends. The CDR3 DNA reads as TGTGCCACCAGCAGGACAACTGGTAGCGCCTCAGTCTACGAGCAGTACTTC. As protein: CATSRTTGSASVYEQYF.

The table lists this clonotype with a few counts. The chain links TRBV20-1 to TRBJ2-5, with TRBD2 matching 9 bases. V shed 5 bases, J shed 1 base, and the junction held 11 bases outside the gene matches. The CDR3 loop spans 16 amino acids. From germline, CDR1 is DFQATT and CDR2 SNEGSKA (reference sequence). CDR3 nucleotide sequence: TGCAGTGCTGGCCTCGGGTTTAGCGGGGGCCAAGAGACCCAGTACTTC. Protein product: CSAGLGFSGGQETQYF.

Ten or more counts support this clonotype. The CDR3 loop is CAIMGSGSEEQYF. DNA of the CDR3: TGTGCCATCATGGGTTCGGGGTCGGAGGAGCAGTACTTC. This chain connects TRBV10-3 to TRBJ2-7; TRBD2 is a possible D gene (5 bases). The V end was cut by 7 bases, the J end by 7 bases, with 17 bases between. The CDR3 is made up of 13 amino acids. Germline assignment: CDR1 ENHRY and CDR2 SYGVKD.

This rearrangement joins TRBV12-3 or TRBV12-4 to TRBJ2-3; 7 bases align to TRBD2. The CDR3 length is 14 residues. J gave up 0 bases and V 7 bases, and 4 bases lay outside the gene matches. CDR3 sequence: CASTISGSTDTQYF. In DNA form, the CDR3 reads TGTGCCAGCACCATTAGCGGGAGCACAGATACGCAGTATTTT.

This clonotype was observed a few times. V and J are TRBV7-6 and TRBJ2-3, with 7 bases lining up with TRBD2. Germline assignment: CDR1 SGHVS and CDR2 FNYEAQ. The J segment lost 5 bases and the V segment lost 2 bases, leaving 16 bases of the junction unmatched. This CDR3 has 18 residues. CDR3 nucleotide sequence: TGTGCCAGCAGCTTAAGTTCCAGAGGGAGGGCCACGAAAGATACGCAGTATTTT. Protein product: CASSLSSRGRATKDTQYF.

The table lists this clonotype with a few counts. V and J are TRBV6-5 and TRBJ1-1; 7 bases line up with TRBD1. J was trimmed by 3 bases and V by 2 bases; bases with no gene match: 3. The CDR3 runs to 14 residues. Germline values: CDR1 MNHEY, CDR2 SVGAGI. As DNA, the CDR3 is TGTGCCAGCAGTTACCAGGGGGAGCACACTGAAGCTTTCTTT. This gives the protein CASSYQGEHTEAFF.

The chain links TRBV7-3 to TRBJ2-2, with D possibly being TRBD1 or TRBD2 (5 bases each). V gave up 2 bases and J gave up 7 bases, with 17 bases separating them. The CDR3 has 16 residues. Per the germline V gene, CDR1 is SGHTA and CDR2 is FQGTGA. The CDR3 here is CASSLWLVGDGGELFF. The DNA for the CDR3 is TGTGCCAGCAGCTTATGGCTTGTTGGGGACGGCGGGGAGCTGTTTTTT.

This sequence joins TRBV29-1 and TRBJ2-4; 9 bases align to TRBD2. The V gene's germline CDR1 is SQVTM and CDR2 ANQGSEA. The CDR3 sequence is 16 residues long. V gave up 0 bases and J gave up 8 bases; unmatched junction bases: 11. The CDR3 loop is CSVEDGVAGALDIQYF. CDR3 nucleotide sequence: TGCAGCGTTGAAGATGGGGTAGCGGGGGCATTAGACATTCAGTACTTC.

The chain has TRBV6-1 and TRBJ1-2; 9 bases match TRBD1. Losses at the gene ends were 2 bases for V and 4 bases for J; bases not matched to a gene: 5. CDR1 is MNHNS and CDR2 is SASEGT in the germline V gene. This CDR3 has 15 residues. CDR3 protein: CASSEYTGGAYGYTF. Here the CDR3 DNA reads TGTGCCAGCAGTGAATATACAGGGGGCGCCTATGGCTACACCTTC.

This clonotype was counted ten times or more. The genes are TRBV5-1 and TRBJ2-1, with no clear D. The CDR3 totals 11 residues. Trimming stripped 5 bases from V and 7 bases from J, with 7 bases between. Germline CDR1 is SGHRS and CDR2 is YFSETQ. The CDR3 sequence: CASRRWNEQFF. CDR3 DNA: TGCGCCAGCAGACGGTGGAATGAGCAGTTCTTC.

This clonotype was found a few times. This rearrangement joins TRBV7-2 to TRBJ2-1, with 7 bases aligning to TRBD2. This CDR3 has 15 residues. Germline CDR1 reads SGHTA; CDR2 reads FQGNSA. J gave up 3 bases and V 6 bases, and 8 bases lay outside the gene matches. CDR3 nucleotides: TGTGCCAGCAGTTGGCGGGCTAGCGGCTACAATGAGCAGTTCTTC. It codes for CASSWRASGYNEQFF.

The chain couples TRBV4-3 to TRBJ2-2, with TRBD1 as a possible D gene (6 bases). Germline V gene lookup returns CDR1 LGHNA and CDR2 YSLEER. V was pared by 0 bases and J by 4 bases, with 15 bases between. This CDR3 region has 17 residues. This CDR3 is CASSQEGQGWSTGELFF. CDR3 nucleotides: TGCGCCAGCAGCCAAGAAGGGCAGGGGTGGAGCACCGGGGAGCTGTTTTTT.

This clonotype was seen a handful of times. The V call is TRBV10-3, the J call TRBJ2-5, with D hard to call. The CDR3 consists of 11 residues. Trimming left V 8 bases short and J 5 bases short, with 9 bases between. CDR1 is ENHRY, CDR2 SYGVKD, per germline. CDR3 residues: CAIRKGETQYF. CDR3 DNA: TGTGCCATCCGAAAAGGGGAGACCCAGTACTTC.

J is TRBJ2-3 and V is TRBV14; D might be TRBD1 or TRBD2, each matching 5 bases. The CDR3 loop spans 15 amino acids. Trimming removed 1 base at V and 6 bases at J, with 14 bases between. The V gene's germline CDR1 is SGHDN and CDR2 FVKESK. In DNA form, the CDR3 reads TGTGCCAGCAGCCAAGGGCAGGGCCCGGGGGATACGCAGTATTTT. It is translated as CASSQGQGPGDTQYF.